This TCR beta chain was captured in a study of cytomegalovirus exposure and HLA in healthy donors. General study results and limits: A later analysis revealed that TCR association rates differed between HLA loci, peaking at DRB1 and bottoming out at HLA-C. It was only CMV serostatus that was available as immune exposure information.

The PCR used 60 Vbeta and 13 Jbeta primers. Assay used: immunoSEQ multiplex PCR; TCRdb lists only in-frame clones, some missing. The table has over 150,000 clones, 80% to 90% seen once. Regarding this clone: Its specificity is unknown.

Trimming left V 2 bases short and J 1 base short, with 9 bases between. Germline values: CDR1 SGHRS, CDR2 YFSETQ. CDR3 length: 14 amino acids. This rearrangement joins TRBV5-1 to TRBJ2-5; D gene unclear. The TCR sequence derives from a woman between 25 and 40 years old in good health and CMV-seropositive. What was sequenced was PBMCs. The CDR3 spells CASSFVNGQETQYF. The CDR3 DNA reads as TGCGCCAGCAGCTTTGTTAACGGCCAAGAGACCCAGTACTTC. Filled out from reference TRBV5-1 and TRBJ2-5, the complete variable domain reads KAGVTQTPRYLIKTRGQQVTLSCSPISGHRSVSWYQQTPGQGLQFLFEYFSETQRNKGNFPGRFSGRQFSNSRSEMNVSTLELGDSALYLCASSFVNGQETQYFGPGTRLLVL.